Described below is a single TCR beta chain sequence and its context. This CDR3 has 13 residues. Trimming cost V 6 bases and J 9 bases; bases outside gene matches: 8. The sample originates from a study of blood T cell repertoires in COVID-19. Study in general: Spain, Italy and the United States supplied samples that represented acute and convalescent COVID-19. Nucleic acid was either cDNA or gDNA, and it came from T cells, B-cell-depleted T cells, or PBMCs.

Under the authors' procedure: Quantification of nucleated cells was approximated via reference gene primer amplification. Only in-frame clones appear in the TCRdb table, and some are missing; sequencing was by immunoSEQ multiplex PCR. The V and J calls and clone size are taken from that table; D and trimming were inferred from the DNA. The data show 70,000 or so clones, with roughly nine tenths seen just once and approximately 4.1% held by the top ten. Sequenced material: peripheral blood. The TCR sequence derives from a man between 65 and 85 years old with active COVID-19. This sequence joins TRBV12-3 or TRBV12-4 and TRBJ2-1; TRBD2 matches at 7 bases. The CDR3 sequence: CASSKTSLGEQFF. The CDR3 DNA reads as TGTGCCAGCAGCAAGACTAGCCTGGGTGAGCAGTTCTTC.